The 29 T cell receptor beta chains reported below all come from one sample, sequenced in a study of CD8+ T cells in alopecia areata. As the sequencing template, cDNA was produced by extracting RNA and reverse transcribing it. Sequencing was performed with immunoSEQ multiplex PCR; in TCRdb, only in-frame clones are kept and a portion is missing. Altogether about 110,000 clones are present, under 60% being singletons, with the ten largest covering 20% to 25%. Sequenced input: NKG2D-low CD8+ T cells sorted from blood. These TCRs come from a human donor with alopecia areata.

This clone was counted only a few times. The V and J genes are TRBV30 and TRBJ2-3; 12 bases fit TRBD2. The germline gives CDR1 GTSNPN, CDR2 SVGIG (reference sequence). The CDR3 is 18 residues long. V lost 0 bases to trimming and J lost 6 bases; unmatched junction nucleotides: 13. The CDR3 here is CAWSVWVTSGSSPDTQYF. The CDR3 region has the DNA TGTGCCTGGAGTGTATGGGTGACTAGCGGGAGTTCACCGGATACGCAGTATTTT.

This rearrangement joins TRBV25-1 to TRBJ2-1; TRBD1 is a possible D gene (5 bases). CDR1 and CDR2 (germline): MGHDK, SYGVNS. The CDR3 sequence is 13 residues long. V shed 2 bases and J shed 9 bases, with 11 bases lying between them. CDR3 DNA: TGTGCCAGCAGTGAAGTCCTAAGGGGTGAGCAGTTCTTC. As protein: CASSEVLRGEQFF.

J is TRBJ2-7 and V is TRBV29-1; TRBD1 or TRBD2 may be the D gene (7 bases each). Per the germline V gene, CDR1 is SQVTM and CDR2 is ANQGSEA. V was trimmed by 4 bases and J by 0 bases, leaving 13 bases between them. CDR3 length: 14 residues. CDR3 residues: CSVVGGGASYEQYF. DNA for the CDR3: TGCAGCGTTGTGGGAGGGGGCGCCTCCTACGAGCAGTACTTC.

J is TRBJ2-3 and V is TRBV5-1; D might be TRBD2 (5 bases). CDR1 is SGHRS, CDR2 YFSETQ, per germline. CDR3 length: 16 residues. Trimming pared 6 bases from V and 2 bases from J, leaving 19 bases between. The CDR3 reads CASTDGGREHTDTQYF. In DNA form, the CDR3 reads TGCGCCAGCACCGACGGAGGTAGGGAGCACACAGATACGCAGTATTTT.

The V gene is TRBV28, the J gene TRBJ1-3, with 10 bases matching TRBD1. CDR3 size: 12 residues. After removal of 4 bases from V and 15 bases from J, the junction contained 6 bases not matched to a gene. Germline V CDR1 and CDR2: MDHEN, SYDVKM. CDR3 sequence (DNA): TGTGCCAGCAGTTCCCCGGGACAGGGGACATATTTT. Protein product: CASSSPGQGTYF.

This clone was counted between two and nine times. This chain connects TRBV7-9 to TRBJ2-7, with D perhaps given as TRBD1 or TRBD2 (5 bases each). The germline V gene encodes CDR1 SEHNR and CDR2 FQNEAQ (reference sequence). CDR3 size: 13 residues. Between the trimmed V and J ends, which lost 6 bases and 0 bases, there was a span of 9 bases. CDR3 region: CASRSGASYEQYF. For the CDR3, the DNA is TGTGCCAGCAGGTCCGGGGCCTCCTACGAGCAGTACTTC. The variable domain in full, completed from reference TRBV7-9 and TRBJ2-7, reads DTGVSQNPRHKITKRGQNVTFRCDPISEHNRLYWYRQTLGQGPEFLTYFQNEAQLEKSRLLSDRFSAERPKGSFSTLEIQRTEQGDSAMYLCASRSGASYEQYFGPGTRLTVT.

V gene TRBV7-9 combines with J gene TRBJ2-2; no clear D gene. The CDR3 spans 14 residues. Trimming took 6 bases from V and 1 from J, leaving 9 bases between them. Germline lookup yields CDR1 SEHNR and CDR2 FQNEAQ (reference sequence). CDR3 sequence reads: CASSPRWNTGELFF. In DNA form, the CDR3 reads TGTGCCAGCAGTCCCAGATGGAACACCGGGGAGCTGTTTTTT.

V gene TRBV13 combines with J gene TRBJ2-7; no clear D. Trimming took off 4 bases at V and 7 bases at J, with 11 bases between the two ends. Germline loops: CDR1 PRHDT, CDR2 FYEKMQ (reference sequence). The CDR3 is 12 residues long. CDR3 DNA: TGTGCCAGCAGCTCCGCAAGCGAGGAGCAGTACTTC. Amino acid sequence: CASSSASEEQYF.

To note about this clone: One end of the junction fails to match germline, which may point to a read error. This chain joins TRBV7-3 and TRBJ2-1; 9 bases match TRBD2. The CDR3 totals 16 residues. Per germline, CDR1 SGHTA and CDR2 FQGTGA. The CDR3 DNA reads TGTGCCAGCAGTTTAACCGGTGGCGGGAGGGCTTTGGAGCAGTTCTTC. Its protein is CASSLTGGGRALEQFF.

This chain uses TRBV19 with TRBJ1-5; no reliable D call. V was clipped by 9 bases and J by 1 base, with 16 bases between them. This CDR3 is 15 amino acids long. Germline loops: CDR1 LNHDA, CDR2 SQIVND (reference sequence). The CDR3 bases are TGTGCCAGCCAAGTCGTCCCTGGAAGCAATCAGCCCCAGCATTTT. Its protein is CASQVVPGSNQPQHF. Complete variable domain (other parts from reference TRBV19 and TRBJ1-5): DGGITQSPKYLFRKEGQNVTLSCEQNLNHDAMYWYRQDPGQGLRLIYYSQIVNDFQKGDIAEGYSVSREKKESFPLTVTSAQKNPTAFYLCASQVVPGSNQPQHFGDGTRLSIL.

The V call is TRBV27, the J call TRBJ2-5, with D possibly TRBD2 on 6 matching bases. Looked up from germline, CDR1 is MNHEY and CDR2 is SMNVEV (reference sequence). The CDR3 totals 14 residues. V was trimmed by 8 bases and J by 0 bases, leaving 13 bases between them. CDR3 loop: CASGRLQYQETQYF. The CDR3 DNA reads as TGTGCCAGCGGGAGGCTACAGTACCAAGAGACCCAGTACTTC.

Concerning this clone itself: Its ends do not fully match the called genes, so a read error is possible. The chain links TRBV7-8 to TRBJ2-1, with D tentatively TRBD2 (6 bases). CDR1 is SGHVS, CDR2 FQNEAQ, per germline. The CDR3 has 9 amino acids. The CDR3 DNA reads TGTGCCGGCAGACCGGGGGAAATCTTC. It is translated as CAGRPGEIF. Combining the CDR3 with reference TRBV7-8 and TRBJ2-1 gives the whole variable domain GAGVSQSPRYKVAKRGQDVALRCDPISGHVSLFWYQQALGQGPEFLTYFQNEAQLDKSGLPSDRFFAERPEGSVSTLKIQRTQQEDSAVYLCAGRPGEIFGPGTRLTVL.

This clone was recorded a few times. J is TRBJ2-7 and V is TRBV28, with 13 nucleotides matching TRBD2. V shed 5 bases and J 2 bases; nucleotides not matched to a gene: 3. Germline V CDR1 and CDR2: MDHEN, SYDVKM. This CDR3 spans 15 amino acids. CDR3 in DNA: TGTGCCAGCAGTACCGGACTAGCGGGAGCCTACGAGCAGTACTTC. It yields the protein CASSTGLAGAYEQYF.

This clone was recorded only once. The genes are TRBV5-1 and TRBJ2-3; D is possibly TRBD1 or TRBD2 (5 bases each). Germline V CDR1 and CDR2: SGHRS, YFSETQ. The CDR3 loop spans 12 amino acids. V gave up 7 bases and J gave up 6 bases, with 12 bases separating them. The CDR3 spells CASHLGTDTQYF. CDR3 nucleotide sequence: TGCGCCAGCCACCTGGGGACGGATACGCAGTATTTT.

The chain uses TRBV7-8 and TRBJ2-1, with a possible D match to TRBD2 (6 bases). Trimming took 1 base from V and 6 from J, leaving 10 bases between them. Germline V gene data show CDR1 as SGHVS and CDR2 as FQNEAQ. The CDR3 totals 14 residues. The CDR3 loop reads CASSLGLVGNEQFF. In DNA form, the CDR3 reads TGTGCCAGCAGCTTAGGACTAGTAGGCAATGAGCAGTTCTTC.

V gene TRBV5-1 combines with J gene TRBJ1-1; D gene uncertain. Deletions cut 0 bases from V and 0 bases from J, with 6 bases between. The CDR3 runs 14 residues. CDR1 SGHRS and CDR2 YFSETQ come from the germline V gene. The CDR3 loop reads CASSLGTVNTEAFF. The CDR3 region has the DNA TGCGCCAGCAGCTTGGGGACGGTGAACACTGAAGCTTTCTTT. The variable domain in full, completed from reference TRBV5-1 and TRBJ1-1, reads KAGVTQTPRYLIKTRGQQVTLSCSPISGHRSVSWYQQTPGQGLQFLFEYFSETQRNKGNFPGRFSGRQFSNSRSEMNVSTLELGDSALYLCASSLGTVNTEAFFGQGTRLTVV.

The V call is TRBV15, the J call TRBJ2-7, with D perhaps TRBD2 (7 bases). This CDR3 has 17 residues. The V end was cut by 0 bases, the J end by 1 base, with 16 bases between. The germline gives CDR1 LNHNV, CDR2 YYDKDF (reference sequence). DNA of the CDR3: TGTGCCACCAGCAGAGATCATCTCAGGGGAGGGTCCTACGAGCAGTACTTC. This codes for CATSRDHLRGGSYEQYF.

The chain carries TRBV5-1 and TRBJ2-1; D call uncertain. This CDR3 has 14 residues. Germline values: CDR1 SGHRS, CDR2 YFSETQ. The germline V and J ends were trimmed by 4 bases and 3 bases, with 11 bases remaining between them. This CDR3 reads CASSEYENYNEQFF. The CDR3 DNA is TGCGCCAGCAGCGAATACGAGAACTACAATGAGCAGTTCTTC.

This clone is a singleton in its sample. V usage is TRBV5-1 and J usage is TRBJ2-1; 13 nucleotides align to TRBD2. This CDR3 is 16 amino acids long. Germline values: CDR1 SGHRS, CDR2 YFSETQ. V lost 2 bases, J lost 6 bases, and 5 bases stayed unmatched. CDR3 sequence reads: CASSFTGLAGANEQFF. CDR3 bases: TGCGCCAGCAGCTTCACAGGACTAGCGGGGGCCAATGAGCAGTTCTTC.

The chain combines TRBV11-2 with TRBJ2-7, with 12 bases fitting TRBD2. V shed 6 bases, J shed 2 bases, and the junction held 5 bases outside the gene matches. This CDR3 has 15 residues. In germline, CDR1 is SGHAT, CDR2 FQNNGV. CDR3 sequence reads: CASRSTSGGTYEQYF. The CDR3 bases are TGTGCCAGCAGGTCCACTAGCGGGGGGACCTACGAGCAGTACTTC.

Written as DNA, the CDR3 is TGTGCCAGCAGCCCTTCCCTAGCGGGAGTCAATGAGCAGTTCTTC. Translating it yields CASSPSLAGVNEQFF. The rearrangement links TRBV7-9 to TRBJ2-1; 10 bases map to TRBD2. Germline V CDR1 and CDR2: SEHNR, FQNEAQ (reference sequence). V lost 5 bases to trimming and J lost 6 bases; unmatched junction nucleotides: 7. The length of the CDR3 is 15 residues.

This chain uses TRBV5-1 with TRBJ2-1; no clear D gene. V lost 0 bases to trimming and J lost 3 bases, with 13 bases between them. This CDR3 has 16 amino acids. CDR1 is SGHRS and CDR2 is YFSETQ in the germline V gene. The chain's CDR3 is CASSLGSPNYYNEQFF. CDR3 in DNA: TGCGCCAGCAGCTTGGGAAGCCCGAACTACTACAATGAGCAGTTCTTC.

The CDR3 DNA sequence: TGTGCCAGCAGCTTAGCGTCAGGGCCTACCTACGAGCAGTACTTC. The encoded protein is CASSLASGPTYEQYF. J is TRBJ2-7 and V is TRBV11-2, with a possible D match to TRBD1 (5 bases). The germline CDR1 and CDR2 sequences are SGHAT and FQNNGV. Trimming shortened V by 1 base and J by 2 bases, and 12 bases separated the two germline ends. The length of the CDR3 is 15 residues.

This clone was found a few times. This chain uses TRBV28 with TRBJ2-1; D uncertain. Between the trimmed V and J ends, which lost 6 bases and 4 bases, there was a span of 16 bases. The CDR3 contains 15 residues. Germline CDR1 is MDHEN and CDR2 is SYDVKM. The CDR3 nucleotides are TGTGCCAGCAGCTTACCGACGGACCTGTACAATGAGCAGTTCTTC. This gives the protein CASSLPTDLYNEQFF. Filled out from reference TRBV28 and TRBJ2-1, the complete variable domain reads DVKVTQSSRYLVKRTGEKVFLECVQDMDHENMFWYRQDPGLGLRLIYFSYDVKMKEKGDIPEGYSVSREKKERFSLILESASTNQTSMYLCASSLPTDLYNEQFFGPGTRLTVL.

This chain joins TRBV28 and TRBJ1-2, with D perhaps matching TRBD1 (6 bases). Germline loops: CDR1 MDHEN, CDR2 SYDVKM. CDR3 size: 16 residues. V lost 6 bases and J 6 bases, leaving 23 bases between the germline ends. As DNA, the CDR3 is TGTGCCAGCAGCCTGAGCGCGGACAGTAGTTTCAATGGCTACACCTTC. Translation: CASSLSADSSFNGYTF.

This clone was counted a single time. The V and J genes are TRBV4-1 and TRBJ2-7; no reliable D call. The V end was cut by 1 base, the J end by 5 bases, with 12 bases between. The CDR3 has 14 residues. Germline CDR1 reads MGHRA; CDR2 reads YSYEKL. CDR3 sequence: CASSQAERPDEQYF. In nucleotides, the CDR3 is TGCGCCAGCAGCCAAGCCGAACGCCCTGACGAGCAGTACTTC.

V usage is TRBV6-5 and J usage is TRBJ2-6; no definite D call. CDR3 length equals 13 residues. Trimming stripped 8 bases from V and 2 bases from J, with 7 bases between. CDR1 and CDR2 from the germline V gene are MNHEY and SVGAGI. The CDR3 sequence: CASGEAGANVLTF. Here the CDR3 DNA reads TGTGCCAGCGGAGAAGCTGGGGCCAACGTCCTGACTTTC.

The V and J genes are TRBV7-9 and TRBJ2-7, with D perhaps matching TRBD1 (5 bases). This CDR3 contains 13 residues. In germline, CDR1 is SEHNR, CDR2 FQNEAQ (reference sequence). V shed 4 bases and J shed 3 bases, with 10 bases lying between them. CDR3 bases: TGTGCCAGCAGCTCAGGACAAAACTACGAGCAGTACTTC. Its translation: CASSSGQNYEQYF.

CDR3 nucleotides: TGTGCCAGCAGTTTAGTGGACACCTTGGATGAGCAGTTCTTC. Translation: CASSLVDTLDEQFF. The V gene is TRBV28, the J gene TRBJ2-1; perhaps TRBD1 as D (5 bases). The CDR3 is 14 residues long. CDR1 and CDR2 (germline): MDHEN, SYDVKM. V dropped 2 bases and J dropped 8 bases, with 13 bases sitting between them.